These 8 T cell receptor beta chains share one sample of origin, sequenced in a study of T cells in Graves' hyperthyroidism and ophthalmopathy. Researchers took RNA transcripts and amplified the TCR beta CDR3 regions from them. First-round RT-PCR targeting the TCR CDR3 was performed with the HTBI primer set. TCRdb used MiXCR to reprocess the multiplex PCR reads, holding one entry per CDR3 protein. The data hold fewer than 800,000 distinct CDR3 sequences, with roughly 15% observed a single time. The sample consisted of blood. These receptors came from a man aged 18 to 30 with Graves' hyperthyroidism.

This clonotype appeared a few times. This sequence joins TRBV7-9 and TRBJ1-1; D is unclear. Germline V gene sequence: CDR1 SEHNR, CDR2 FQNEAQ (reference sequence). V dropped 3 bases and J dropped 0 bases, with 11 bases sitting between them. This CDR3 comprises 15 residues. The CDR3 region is CASSFALTLNTEAFF. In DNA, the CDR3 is TGTGCCAGCAGCTTTGCCCTGACCTTGAACACTGAAGCTTTCTTT.

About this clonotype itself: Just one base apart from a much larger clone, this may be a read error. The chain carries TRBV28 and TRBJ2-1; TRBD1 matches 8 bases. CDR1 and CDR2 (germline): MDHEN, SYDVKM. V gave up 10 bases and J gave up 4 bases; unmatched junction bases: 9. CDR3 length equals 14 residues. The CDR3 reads CANRGTGMYNEQFF. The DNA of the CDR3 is TGTGCCAACAGGGGGACGGGAATGTACAATGAGCAGTTCTTC.

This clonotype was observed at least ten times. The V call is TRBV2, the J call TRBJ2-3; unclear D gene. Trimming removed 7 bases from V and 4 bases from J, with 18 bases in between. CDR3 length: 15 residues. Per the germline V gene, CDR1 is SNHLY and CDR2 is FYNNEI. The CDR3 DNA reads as TGTGCCAGCATGGAAACCGACCTCCCCCCAGATACGCAGTATTTT. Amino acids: CASMETDLPPDTQYF.

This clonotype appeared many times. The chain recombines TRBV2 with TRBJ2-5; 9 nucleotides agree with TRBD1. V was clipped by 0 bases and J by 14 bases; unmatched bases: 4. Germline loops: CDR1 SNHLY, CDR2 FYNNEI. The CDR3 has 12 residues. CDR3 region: CASSEAPTGGYF. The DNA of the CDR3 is TGTGCCAGCAGTGAAGCCCCGACAGGGGGTTACTTC.

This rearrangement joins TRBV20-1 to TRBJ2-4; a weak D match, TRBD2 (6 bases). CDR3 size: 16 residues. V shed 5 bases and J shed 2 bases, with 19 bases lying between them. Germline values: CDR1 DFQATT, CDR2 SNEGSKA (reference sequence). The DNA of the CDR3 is TGCAGTGCTGATGGGACTTTGATGCCCTCCAAAAACATTCAGTACTTC. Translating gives CSADGTLMPSKNIQYF.

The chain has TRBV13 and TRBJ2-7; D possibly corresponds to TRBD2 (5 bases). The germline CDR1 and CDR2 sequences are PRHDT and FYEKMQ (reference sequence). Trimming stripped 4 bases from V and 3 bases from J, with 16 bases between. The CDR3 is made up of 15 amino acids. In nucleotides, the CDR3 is TGTGCCAGCAGCTCACCACCCGAACGGGACTACGAGCAGTACTTC. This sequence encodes CASSSPPERDYEQYF.

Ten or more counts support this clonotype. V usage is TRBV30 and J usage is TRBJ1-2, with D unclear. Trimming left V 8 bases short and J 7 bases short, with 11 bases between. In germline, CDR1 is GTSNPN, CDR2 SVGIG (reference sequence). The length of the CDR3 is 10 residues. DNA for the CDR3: TGTGCCGTCCAGGAGGCTGGCTACACCTTC. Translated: CAVQEAGYTF.

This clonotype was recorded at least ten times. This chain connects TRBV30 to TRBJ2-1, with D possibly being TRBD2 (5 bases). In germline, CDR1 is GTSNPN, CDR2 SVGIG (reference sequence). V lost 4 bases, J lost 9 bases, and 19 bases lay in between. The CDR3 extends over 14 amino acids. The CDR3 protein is CAWKMIQRVSEQFF. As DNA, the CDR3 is TGTGCCTGGAAAATGATTCAGAGGGTCAGTGAGCAGTTCTTC. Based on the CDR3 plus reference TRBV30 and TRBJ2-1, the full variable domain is SQTIHQWPATLVQPVGSPLSLECTVEGTSNPNLYWYRQAAGRGLQLLFYSVGIGQISSEVPQNLSASRPQDRQFILSSKKLLLSDSGFYLCAWKMIQRVSEQFFGPGTRLTVL.